This T cell receptor (beta chain) was documented in a study of identical twins. Study-wide points: The study drew conclusions from cross-sectional statistical analysis, not from following the same donors.

Concerning this clonotype: Its antigen is still unknown.

It was template switching that added a universal primer site, and there were unique molecular identifiers on the cDNA. TCRdb redid the calling of the 5' RACE reads with MiXCR, one entry per CDR3 protein. Among about 240,000 distinct CDR3 sequences listed, approximately 8% were seen once. CDR1 is MNHEY and CDR2 is SVGAGI in the germline V gene. The CDR3 totals 15 residues. V trimming: 2 bases; J trimming: 4 bases; junction bases outside the gene matches: 8. These data were also reused for a study on yellow fever vaccine responses in identical twins.

The material sequenced was CD8+ T cells sorted from blood. The sequence came from a woman between 18 and 30 years old in good health. The chain joins TRBV6-5 to TRBJ2-7, with 7 bases aligning to TRBD1. CDR3 residues: CASSYTTGTEYEQYV. DNA for the CDR3: TGTGCCAGCAGTTACACAACCGGGACAGAATACGAGCAGTACGTC.